A selection of T cell receptor beta chains follows, all from one sample in a study of cytomegalovirus exposure and HLA in healthy donors. Data came from immunoSEQ multiplex PCR; TCRdb stores just in-frame clones and leaves some out. The sample table includes some 130,000 clones. The sequenced material came from PBMCs. The origin of the receptors is a woman aged 40 to 50 in good health and CMV-seropositive. CDR3s include the opening cysteine and the closing phenylalanine or tryptophan. A D gene is named only where the DNA matches it firmly.

D gene	V gene	J gene	CDR3 DNA	CDR3 protein
.	TRBV7-3	TRBJ1-5	TGTGCCAGCAGCTTAGGGGAGCAGCCCCAGCATTTT	CASSLGEQPQHF
TRBD1	TRBV28	TRBJ2-7	TGTGCCAGCAGTACAGGGGGGCTAGCCTACGAGCAGTACTTC	CASSTGGLAYEQYF
TRBD1	TRBV28	TRBJ2-3	TGTGCCAGCAGTTTGGGGACAGGAAGCACAGATACGCAGTATTTT	CASSLGTGSTDTQYF
.	TRBV28	TRBJ1-1	TGTGCCACCGGGACATACACTGAAGCTTTCTTT	CATGTYTEAFF
TRBD1	TRBV9	TRBJ1-4	TGTGCCAGCAGCGCCGGGACAGCTGCAACTAATGAAAAACTGTTTTTT	CASSAGTAATNEKLFF
.	TRBV28	TRBJ2-7	TGTGCCAGCAGCCTCCCGGCGGGAACTACCTACGAGCAGTACTTC	CASSLPAGTTYEQYF
TRBD2	TRBV7-2	TRBJ2-7	TGTGCCAGCAGCGAGGCGGCTAGCGGGAGCTACGAGCAGTACTTC	CASSEAASGSYEQYF
.	TRBV7-9	TRBJ1-4	TGTGCCAGCAGTTCAGGGGCCCTCATTACTAATGAAAAACTGTTTTTT	CASSSGALITNEKLFF
.	TRBV18	TRBJ2-3	TGTGCCAGCTCACCGACTCTGGCCACAGATACGCAGTATTTT	CASSPTLATDTQYF
.	TRBV2	TRBJ2-5	TGTGCAAGCAGGCCGAGAGAAAATATGAGGACCCAGTACTTC	CASRPRENMRTQYF
.	TRBV19	TRBJ2-3	TGTGCCAGTAGTATAGTTGGGACTCCGGGGGGCACAGATACGCAGTATTTT	CASSIVGTPGGTDTQYF
.	TRBV6-5	TRBJ1-1	TGTGCCAGCAGTTACTCGACGGGGAACACTGAAGCTTTCTTT	CASSYSTGNTEAFF
TRBD2	TRBV5-1	TRBJ2-7	TGCGCCAGCAGCTTGGTGGCTAGCGGGGCCCACGAGCAGTACTTC	CASSLVASGAHEQYF
TRBD2	TRBV5-1	TRBJ2-1	TGCGCCAGCAGCTTGGAAGTAGCGGGAGTCTCTATTGAGCAGTTCTTC	CASSLEVAGVSIEQFF
.	TRBV10-1	TRBJ2-7	TGCGCCAGCAGTAGTAGCGGTACCTACGAGCAGTACTTC	CASSSSGTYEQYF
TRBD1	TRBV5-1	TRBJ2-7	TGCGCCAGCAGCTTAGCACAGGGGGGAGCCGGGGAGCAGTACTTC	CASSLAQGGAGEQYF
TRBD2	TRBV19	TRBJ2-3	TGTGCCAGTAGGGCTGGGACTAGCGGTTACACAGATACGCAGTATTTT	CASRAGTSGYTDTQYF
.	TRBV30	TRBJ2-1	TGTGCCTGGAGCGCAGGTTTAACCAATGAGCAGTTCTTC	CAWSAGLTNEQFF
.	TRBV6-6	TRBJ1-1	TGTGCCAGCAGTTACCCAATGGCAAACACTGAAGCTTTCTTT	CASSYPMANTEAFF
.	TRBV7-2	TRBJ1-3	TGTGCCAGCAGCCCCCGCGGCGGACTCGGAAACACCATATATTTT	CASSPRGGLGNTIYF
TRBD1	TRBV7-2	TRBJ1-1	TGTGCCAGCAGCGACAGGGTGAACACTGAAGCTTTCTTT	CASSDRVNTEAFF
TRBD1	TRBV11-2	TRBJ1-1	TGTGCCAGCAGCCTCGACAGGGACACTGAAGCTTTCTTT	CASSLDRDTEAFF
TRBD1	TRBV7-3	TRBJ2-5	TGTGCCAGCAGCTTAAATCCGATCGGGACAGCCCAAGAGACCCAGTACTTC	CASSLNPIGTAQETQYF
TRBD1	TRBV11-1	TRBJ1-2	TGTGCCAGCAGCATGGACAGGGGGGCGAACTATGGCTACACCTTC	CASSMDRGANYGYTF
.	TRBV6-1	TRBJ2-1	TGTGCCAGCTCTCGCCGGGGTAACAATGAGCAGTTCTTC	CASSRRGNNEQFF
.	TRBV28	TRBJ1-3	TGTGCCAGCAGCATGGGCCTACCCTCTGGAAACACCATATATTTT	CASSMGLPSGNTIYF
.	TRBV27	TRBJ1-6	TGTGCCAGCAGTTTGAGGACAAGCCCGAAGAAGGAATATAATTCACCCCTCCACTTT	CASSLRTSPKKEYNSPLHF
.	TRBV6-1	TRBJ2-7	TGTGCCAGCAGTGAATTGAACCAGGGAATCTACGAGCAGTACTTC	CASSELNQGIYEQYF